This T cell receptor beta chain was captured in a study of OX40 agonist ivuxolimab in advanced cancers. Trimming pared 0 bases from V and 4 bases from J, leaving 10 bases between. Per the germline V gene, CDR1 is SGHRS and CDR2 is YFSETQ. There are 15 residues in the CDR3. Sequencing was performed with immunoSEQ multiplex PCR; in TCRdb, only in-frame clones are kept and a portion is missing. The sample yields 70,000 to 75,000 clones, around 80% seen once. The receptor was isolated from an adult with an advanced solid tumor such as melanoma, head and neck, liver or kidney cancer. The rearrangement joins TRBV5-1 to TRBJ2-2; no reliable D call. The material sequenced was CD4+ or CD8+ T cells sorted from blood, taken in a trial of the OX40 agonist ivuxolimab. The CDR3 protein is CASSLGTTRTGELFF. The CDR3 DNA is TGCGCCAGCAGCTTGGGCACAACTCGCACCGGGGAGCTGTTTTTT.